Below are 20 T cell receptor beta chains sequenced from a single sample in a study of T cell repertoires in cytomegalovirus infection. TCRdb processed the reads anew with MiXCR; each CDR3 protein has one entry. The sample yields around 350,000 distinct CDR3 sequences, 15% to 20% seen once. Sequences were obtained from PBMCs. The receptor set was obtained from a human donor in good health (CMV status not recorded). Some clones in this sample may be carry-over from other donors' samples.

A few counts support this clonotype. This chain links TRBV7-6 with TRBJ2-2, with D unclear. Germline assignment: CDR1 SGHVS and CDR2 FNYEAQ. The CDR3 covers 14 residues. Trimming shortened V by 3 bases and J by 6 bases, and 11 bases separated the two germline ends. The CDR3 bases are TGTGCCAGCAGCTTTTCAGAGAATCCCGGGGAGCTGTTTTTT. As protein: CASSFSENPGELFF.

This clonotype has ten or more counts. The V call is TRBV2, the J call TRBJ1-3, with D unclear. The CDR3 consists of 16 residues. CDR1 is SNHLY, CDR2 FYNNEI, per germline. Between the trimmed V and J ends, which lost 5 bases and 0 bases, there was a span of 14 bases. Here the CDR3 reads CASSFFPSTSGNTIYF. In DNA, the CDR3 is TGTGCCAGCAGTTTTTTCCCCAGTACCTCTGGAAACACCATATATTTT.

This clonotype was detected ten times or more. This chain connects TRBV18 to TRBJ2-1; weak D call: TRBD1 (6 bases). The CDR3 runs 16 residues. Trimming shortened V by 3 bases and J by 0 bases, and 12 bases separated the two germline ends. Germline V gives CDR1 KGHSH, CDR2 LQKENI. The CDR3 region has the DNA TGTGCCAGCTCACCCGGACAGTGGAGCTCCTACAATGAGCAGTTCTTC. Its translation is CASSPGQWSSYNEQFF.

This chain uses TRBV10-3 with TRBJ2-7; 7 bases fit TRBD2. The CDR3 extends over 12 amino acids. V lost 4 bases, J lost 7 bases, and 4 bases stayed unmatched. The germline CDR1 and CDR2 sequences are ENHRY and SYGVKD. The CDR3 region is CAISVTGGEQYF. The CDR3 nucleotides read TGTGCCATCAGTGTCACCGGGGGGGAGCAGTACTTC.

This clonotype occurred a few times. This rearrangement joins TRBV7-8 to TRBJ2-5; no definite D call. The V end was cut by 5 bases, the J end by 2 bases, with 15 bases between. The CDR3 totals 15 residues. The germline gives CDR1 SGHVS, CDR2 FQNEAQ. In nucleotides, the CDR3 is TGTGCCAGCAGCCCCCCCCGATGGCCTCAAGAGACCCAGTACTTC. It specifies CASSPPRWPQETQYF.

V and J are TRBV15 and TRBJ2-5, with unresolved D. This CDR3 is built from 14 residues. The V gene's germline CDR1 is LNHNV and CDR2 YYDKDF (reference sequence). V dropped 0 bases and J dropped 1 base, with 6 bases sitting between them. CDR3 sequence reads: CATSREESQETQYF. The DNA for the CDR3 is TGTGCCACCAGCAGAGAGGAGAGCCAAGAGACCCAGTACTTC.

This clonotype has at least ten counts. The chain has TRBV12-3 or TRBV12-4 and TRBJ2-5; D is perhaps TRBD1 or TRBD2 (5 bases each). V lost 6 bases and J lost 5, with 19 bases in between. This CDR3 is built from 15 residues. This CDR3 is CASRLGGSGTETQYF. The CDR3 nucleotides are TGTGCCAGCAGACTCGGTGGATCAGGGACGGAGACCCAGTACTTC.

V gene TRBV7-8 combines with J gene TRBJ2-7, with D perhaps given as TRBD1 or TRBD2 (7 bases each). V lost 5 bases and J lost 3, with 23 bases in between. CDR1 SGHVS and CDR2 FQNEAQ come from the germline V gene. The CDR3 extends over 17 amino acids. The CDR3 nucleotides are TGTGCCAGCAGCACCAGGGGGGGGGCAGGGGGAGGCTACGAGCAGTACTTC. It translates to CASSTRGGAGGGYEQYF. The variable domain in full, with the rest retrieved from reference TRBV7-8 and TRBJ2-7, is GAGVSQSPRYKVAKRGQDVALRCDPISGHVSLFWYQQALGQGPEFLTYFQNEAQLDKSGLPSDRFFAERPEGSVSTLKIQRTQQEDSAVYLCASSTRGGAGGGYEQYFGPGTRLTVT.

This clonotype was recorded many times. The chain couples TRBV7-2 to TRBJ2-7; D may match TRBD1 or TRBD2 (5 bases each). The CDR3 extends over 14 amino acids. The V gene lost 7 bases and the J gene lost 7 bases, with 20 bases spanning the gap. Germline V gene data show CDR1 as SGHTA and CDR2 as FQGNSA. CDR3 sequence (DNA): TGTGCCAGCACGCCGGGACGGGTTTTGTTTGAGCAGTACTTC. Protein sequence: CASTPGRVLFEQYF.

This clonotype was counted only a few times. The chain joins TRBV9 to TRBJ2-3; 7 nucleotides agree with TRBD1. The CDR3 contains 14 residues. Looked up from germline, CDR1 is SGDLS and CDR2 is YYNGEE. J was trimmed by 10 bases and V by 3 bases; bases with no gene match: 11. The DNA for the CDR3 is TGTGCCAGCAGCGAACAGACAGCCGGGACAGCGCAGTATTTT. Its protein is CASSEQTAGTAQYF.

The chain recombines TRBV6-5 with TRBJ1-1; TRBD1 might be the D (6 bases). Germline V gives CDR1 MNHEY, CDR2 SVGAGI. The CDR3 consists of 17 residues. Trimming shortened V by 0 bases and J by 1 base, and 15 bases separated the two germline ends. DNA for the CDR3: TGTGCCAGCAGTTACTCGAGGCAGTCAGGGGAGAACACTGAAGCTTTCTTT. It translates to CASSYSRQSGENTEAFF.

The chain recombines TRBV2 with TRBJ1-5; D unresolved. V was trimmed by 2 bases and J by 3 bases, leaving 8 bases between them. The CDR3 extends over 14 amino acids. Germline lookup yields CDR1 SNHLY and CDR2 FYNNEI. CDR3 sequence: CASSELGYNQPQHF. The CDR3 DNA reads TGTGCCAGCAGTGAATTGGGGTACAATCAGCCCCAGCATTTT. The full variable domain, completed using reference TRBV2 and TRBJ1-5, is EPEVTQTPSHQVTQMGQEVILRCVPISNHLYFYWYRQILGQKVEFLVSFYNNEISEKSEIFDDQFSVERPDGSNFTLKIRSTKLEDSAMYFCASSELGYNQPQHFGDGTRLSIL.

The table lists this clonotype with a few counts. The chain uses TRBV29-1 and TRBJ2-5, with D maybe TRBD1 (6 bases). Per germline, CDR1 SQVTM and CDR2 ANQGSEA. The CDR3 contains 12 residues. V was clipped by 7 bases and J by 5 bases, with 14 bases between them. The CDR3 nucleotides are TGCAGCGGAATCAGGGGCGCGGAGACCCAGTACTTC. Protein: CSGIRGAETQYF.

J is TRBJ1-4 and V is TRBV20-1; the D gene is possibly TRBD1 (5 bases). With 3 bases removed from V and 4 bases from J, the gap between germline ends came to 9 bases. There are 13 residues in the CDR3. From germline, CDR1 is DFQATT and CDR2 SNEGSKA (reference sequence). The CDR3, as DNA: TGCAGTGCTAGTGGGGACCATAATGAAAAACTGTTTTTT. This codes for CSASGDHNEKLFF.

The rearrangement uses TRBV2 and TRBJ1-6; tentative D call: TRBD1 (6 bases). The germline CDR1 and CDR2 sequences are SNHLY and FYNNEI. This CDR3 is built from 13 residues. Trimming took 6 bases from V and 4 from J, leaving 7 bases between them. The CDR3 nucleotides are TGTGCCAGCAGGGGGGCTTATAATTCACCCCTCCACTTT. Translated, it gives CASRGAYNSPLHF.

This clonotype came up a few times. J is TRBJ1-3 and V is TRBV2; D is unclear. The CDR3 has 15 residues. The V end lost 6 bases, the J end lost 4 bases, and 16 bases lay between the germline ends. Germline V gene sequence: CDR1 SNHLY, CDR2 FYNNEI. The CDR3 loop reads CASRLRLGRGNTIYF. Written as DNA, the CDR3 is TGTGCCAGCAGGCTCCGACTGGGCCGAGGAAACACCATATATTTT.

A few counts support this clonotype. The rearrangement uses TRBV2 and TRBJ2-5, with D unclear. The CDR3 has 11 residues. The V gene's germline CDR1 is SNHLY and CDR2 FYNNEI. V was trimmed by 7 bases and J by 3 bases, leaving 6 bases between them. The CDR3 loop reads CASKKEETQYF. DNA of the CDR3: TGTGCCAGCAAGAAGGAAGAGACCCAGTACTTC.

This clonotype showed up many times. The V call is TRBV20-1, the J call TRBJ2-3, with 15 nucleotides matching TRBD2. The CDR3 runs to 18 residues. Per the germline V gene, CDR1 is DFQATT and CDR2 is SNEGSKA (reference sequence). The J segment lost 1 base and the V segment lost 2 bases, leaving 7 bases of the junction unmatched. Here the CDR3 reads CSARSGLAGGRGTDTQYF. The CDR3 coding sequence is TGCAGTGCTAGAAGCGGACTAGCGGGGGGGCGAGGCACAGATACGCAGTATTTT.

The V gene is TRBV2, the J gene TRBJ1-2; unclear D gene. V gave up 7 bases and J gave up 8 bases, with 17 bases separating them. The CDR3 length is 13 residues. Germline loops: CDR1 SNHLY, CDR2 FYNNEI. The CDR3, as DNA: TGTGCCAGCAAGTGGGCTGGAAATTTAGGCTACACCTTC. Translating it yields CASKWAGNLGYTF.

The chain links TRBV4-2 to TRBJ2-7; D unresolved. CDR3 size: 18 residues. Germline CDR1 reads LGHNA; CDR2 reads YNFKEQ. Trimming removed 0 bases at V and 2 bases at J, with 20 bases between. CDR3 sequence reads: CASSQDLAGRAHAYEQYF. CDR3 DNA: TGTGCCAGCAGCCAAGATCTCGCCGGTCGGGCCCATGCCTACGAGCAGTACTTC.